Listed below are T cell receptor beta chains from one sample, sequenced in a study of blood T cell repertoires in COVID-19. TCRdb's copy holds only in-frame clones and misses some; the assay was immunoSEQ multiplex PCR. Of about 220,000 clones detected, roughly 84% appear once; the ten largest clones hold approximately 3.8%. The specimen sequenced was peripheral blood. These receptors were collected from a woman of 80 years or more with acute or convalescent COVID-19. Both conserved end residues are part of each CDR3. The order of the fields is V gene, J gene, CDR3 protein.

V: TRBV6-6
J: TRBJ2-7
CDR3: CASSRSRQGNYEQYF

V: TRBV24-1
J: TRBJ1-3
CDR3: CATSTGLPGNTIYF

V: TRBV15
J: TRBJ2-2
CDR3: CATSREQGASTGELFF

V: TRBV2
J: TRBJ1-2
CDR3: CASSELTTGYTYGYTF

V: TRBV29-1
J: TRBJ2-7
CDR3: CSVEDGGASEQYF

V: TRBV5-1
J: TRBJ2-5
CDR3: CASSAIQGIGETQYF

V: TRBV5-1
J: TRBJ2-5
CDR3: CASSDTVRDEVETQYF

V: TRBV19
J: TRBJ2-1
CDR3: CASSIIMGQGKNEQFF

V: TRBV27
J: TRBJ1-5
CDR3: CASSLRQGINQPQHF

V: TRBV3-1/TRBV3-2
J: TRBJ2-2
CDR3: CASSPTSGGAYTGELFF

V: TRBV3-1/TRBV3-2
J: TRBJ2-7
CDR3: CASSHRGYEQYF

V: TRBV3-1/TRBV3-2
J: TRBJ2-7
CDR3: CASSQGAYEQYF

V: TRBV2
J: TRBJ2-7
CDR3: CASRERTGTGVTYEQYF

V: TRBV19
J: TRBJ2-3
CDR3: CASSMQGLAGAGRRTDTQYF

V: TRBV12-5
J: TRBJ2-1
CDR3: CASGLRGGAGNEQFF

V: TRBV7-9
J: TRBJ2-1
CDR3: CASSLAGGNEQFF

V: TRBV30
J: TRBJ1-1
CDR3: CAWSKPGGRAFF

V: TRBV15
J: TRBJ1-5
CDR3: CATSRPRTGPRQPQHF

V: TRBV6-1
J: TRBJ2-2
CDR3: CASSEARARELFF

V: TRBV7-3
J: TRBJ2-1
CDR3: CASSSTGIQFF

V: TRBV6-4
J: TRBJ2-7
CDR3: CASSAGQRLVPLYYEQYF

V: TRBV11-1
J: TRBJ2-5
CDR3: CASRRGGGAETQYF